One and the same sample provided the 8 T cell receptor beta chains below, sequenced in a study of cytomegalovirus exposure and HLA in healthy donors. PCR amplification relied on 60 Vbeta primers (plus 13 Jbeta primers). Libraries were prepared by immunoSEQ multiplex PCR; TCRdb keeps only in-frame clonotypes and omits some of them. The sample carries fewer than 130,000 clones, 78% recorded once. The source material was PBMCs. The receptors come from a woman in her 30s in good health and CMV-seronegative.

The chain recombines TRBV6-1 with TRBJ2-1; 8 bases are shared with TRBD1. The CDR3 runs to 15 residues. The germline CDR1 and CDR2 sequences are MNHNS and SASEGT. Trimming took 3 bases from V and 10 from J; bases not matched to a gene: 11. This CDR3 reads CASSESGRGRLEQFF. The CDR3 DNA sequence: TGTGCCAGCAGTGAGAGCGGCAGGGGGCGCTTGGAGCAGTTCTTC.

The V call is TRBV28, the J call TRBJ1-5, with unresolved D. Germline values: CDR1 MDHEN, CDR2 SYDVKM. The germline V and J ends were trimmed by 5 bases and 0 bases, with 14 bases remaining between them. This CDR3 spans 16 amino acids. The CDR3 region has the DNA TGTGCCAGCAGTCCGCTCGGTATCGGTAGCAATCAGCCCCAGCATTTT. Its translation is CASSPLGIGSNQPQHF.

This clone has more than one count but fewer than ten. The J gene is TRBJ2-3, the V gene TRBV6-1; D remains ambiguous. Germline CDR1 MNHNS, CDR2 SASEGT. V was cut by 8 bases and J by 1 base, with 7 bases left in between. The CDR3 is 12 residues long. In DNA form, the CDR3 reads TGTGCCAGCCAATTTCGCACAGATACGCAGTATTTT. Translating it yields CASQFRTDTQYF.

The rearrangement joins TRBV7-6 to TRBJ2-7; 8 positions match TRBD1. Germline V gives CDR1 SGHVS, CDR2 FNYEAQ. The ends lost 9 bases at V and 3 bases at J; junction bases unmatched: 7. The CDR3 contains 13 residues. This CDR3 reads CASRKGQGYEQYF. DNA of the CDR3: TGTGCCAGTAGAAAAGGACAGGGCTACGAGCAGTACTTC.

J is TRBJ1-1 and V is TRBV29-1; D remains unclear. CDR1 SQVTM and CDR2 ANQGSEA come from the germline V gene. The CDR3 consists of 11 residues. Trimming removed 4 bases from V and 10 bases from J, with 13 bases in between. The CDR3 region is CSVVEPGRAFF. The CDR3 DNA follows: TGCAGCGTTGTGGAACCGGGGAGAGCTTTCTTT.

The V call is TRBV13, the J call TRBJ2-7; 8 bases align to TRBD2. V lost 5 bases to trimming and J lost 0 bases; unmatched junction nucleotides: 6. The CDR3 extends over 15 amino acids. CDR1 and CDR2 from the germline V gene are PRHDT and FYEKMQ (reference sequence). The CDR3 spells CASSPQRESSYEQYF. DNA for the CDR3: TGTGCCAGCAGCCCCCAGCGGGAGAGCTCCTACGAGCAGTACTTC.

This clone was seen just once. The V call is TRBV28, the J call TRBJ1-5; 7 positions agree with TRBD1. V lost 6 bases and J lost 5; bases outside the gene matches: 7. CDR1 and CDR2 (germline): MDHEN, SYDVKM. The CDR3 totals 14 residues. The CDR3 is CASRLPGGYQPQHF. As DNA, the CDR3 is TGTGCCAGCAGATTACCAGGGGGTTATCAGCCCCAGCATTTT.

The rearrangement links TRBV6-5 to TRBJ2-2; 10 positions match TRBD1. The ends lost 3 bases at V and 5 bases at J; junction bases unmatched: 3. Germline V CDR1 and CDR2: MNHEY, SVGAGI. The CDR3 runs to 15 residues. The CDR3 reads CASSYDRGRTGELFF. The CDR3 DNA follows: TGTGCCAGCAGTTATGACAGGGGGCGTACCGGGGAGCTGTTTTTT.